This record concerns one T cell receptor beta chain sequence. This receptor's antigen is unknown. The record has no base qualities; no much larger clone is one base away. In the prospective study, participants were about 18 to 90 years old, resided in fewer than 25 geographic areas of the United States, and were enrolled through a virtual design. To assign participants to cohorts, the prospective study relied on clinical history that participants themselves reported in a screening survey and a study questionnaire. Recovered participants in ImmuneRACE Cohort 3 were defined as having two consecutive negative NP/OP PCR tests, clearance from a healthcare professional, or resolution of symptoms. In the prospective study, whole blood, serum and a nasopharyngeal or oropharyngeal swab were collected from each participant by mobile phlebotomists. Prospective study participants could optionally give additional blood draws and questionnaires over an approximately two-month period. Prospective study blood samples were shipped either frozen or at room temperature before DNA extraction.

The CDR3 spans 13 residues, from the cysteine through the phenylalanine. CDR3 DNA is the only sequence kept; it has 39 bases, read in frame from the first base. Based on the germline V gene (reference sequence), the CDR1 and CDR2 sequences are LNHDA and SQIVND. Trimming removed 5 bases from V and 5 bases from J; the gene matches leave 3 bases unexplained. The data originate from a study of blood T cell repertoires in COVID-19 (dated by TCRdb to the early 2020s). Looking at the study overall: Samples covering the acute and convalescent phases of COVID-19 were provided by collaborators in the United States, Italy and Spain. The material from the prospective study consisted of cDNA or gDNA derived from T cells, B-cell-depleted T cells, or PBMCs. Subjects who had been exposed to COVID-19, were actively infected with it, or had recovered from it provided the deeply sampled blood TCRbeta repertoires that made up the dataset. A freely available public database, intended as a resource for researchers studying the immune response to SARS-CoV-2, is where the repertoires were released. Samples were obtained from the ongoing ImmuneRACE study (first 160 participants) and from about 1,300 subjects provided by 6 global collaborators. A de-identified subject ID, COVID-19 status, age in years and sex were almost always included in the sample metadata. HLA class I and class II types, where available, came from metadata supplied by the sample provider rather than from assay-based typing. The research as a whole found: How much clinical and demographic metadata was included differed by source and by participant, and the metadata was provided uncurated.

The immunoSEQ Assay, a bias-controlled multiplex PCR, was used to amplify TCRbeta CDR3 regions from genomic DNA. Turning to the authors' computational methods: Nucleated cell counts per sample were estimated from amplification of reference gene primers within the assay. Sequence reads were collapsed and filtered to measure the absolute abundance of every unique TCRbeta CDR3 rearrangement. Productive Simpson clonality was computed per sample as the square root of Simpson's diversity index over productive rearrangements. TCRdb retrieved this table from immuneACCESS and kept in-frame rearrangements only. Not all clones are present; in checked studies, unresolved V genes account for under half, and no reason is known for the remainder. V and J calls and clone size follow that table, whereas D and trimming were derived from the DNA. Present in this sample are over 400,000 clones, approximately 86% of which were seen just once. The leading ten clones occupy around 7.9% of the sample.

The specimen sequenced was PBMCs or T cells enriched from blood (not recorded which). The chain is encoded by TRBV19 joined to TRBJ2-3, and 8 bases in between align with TRBD1. The sequence was collected from a woman aged 60 to 75 who had recovered from COVID-19. CDR3 sequence: CASSPDRGDTQYF. The DNA sequence is as follows: TGTGCCAGTAGTCCCGACAGGGGAGATACGCAGTATTTT.